These 21 T cell receptor beta chains were sequenced from one sample in a study of blood T cell repertoires in COVID-19. Repertoires were generated with immunoSEQ multiplex PCR, while TCRdb's copy carries only in-frame clones and drops some. Here the sample spans a few hundred thousand clones, roughly nine tenths being singletons. Sample: PBMCs or T cells enriched from blood (not recorded which). The source of these receptors is a woman aged 25-40 years who had recovered from COVID-19.

This clone has a single count. The chain combines TRBV21-1 with TRBJ2-3; the D segment call TRBD1 is taken from the table without a DNA check. TRBV21-1 is tagged as a pseudogene. The CDR3 covers 13 residues. The CDR3 is CASSKAHGRAKDF. The CDR3 bases are TGTGCCAGCAGCAAAGCCCACGGCAGGGCAAAGGATTTT.

The chain employs TRBV2 and TRBJ2-2, with TRBD1 identical over 9 bases. Looked up from germline, CDR1 is SNHLY and CDR2 is FYNNEI. After removal of 6 bases from V and 6 bases from J, the junction contained 5 bases not matched to a gene. This CDR3 region has 14 residues. This CDR3 is CASRDRGLPGELFF. DNA of the CDR3: TGTGCCAGCAGGGACAGGGGTCTACCCGGGGAGCTGTTTTTT.

The rearrangement links TRBV5-4 to TRBJ1-1, with D uncertain. In germline, CDR1 is SGHNT, CDR2 YYREEE (reference sequence). This CDR3 is built from 17 residues. V was clipped by 0 bases and J by 0 bases, with 15 bases between them. The DNA for the CDR3 is TGTGCCAGCAGCTTGGGCCCCATCCCGAGCATGAACACTGAAGCTTTCTTT. It yields the protein CASSLGPIPSMNTEAFF.

This sequence joins TRBV7-8 and TRBJ1-2; 7 nucleotides agree with TRBD1. Losses at the gene ends were 5 bases for V and 7 bases for J; bases not matched to a gene: 7. The germline CDR1 and CDR2 sequences are SGHVS and FQNEAQ. There are 13 residues in the CDR3. DNA for the CDR3: TGTGCCAGCAGCCACGACAGGGCAATTGGCTACACCTTC. It specifies CASSHDRAIGYTF. Supplemented by reference TRBV7-8 and TRBJ1-2, the full variable domain reads GAGVSQSPRYKVAKRGQDVALRCDPISGHVSLFWYQQALGQGPEFLTYFQNEAQLDKSGLPSDRFFAERPEGSVSTLKIQRTQQEDSAVYLCASSHDRAIGYTFGSGTRLTVV.

The chain is built from TRBV2 and TRBJ2-2, with 9 nucleotides matching TRBD1. Germline CDR1 reads SNHLY; CDR2 reads FYNNEI. This CDR3 contains 15 residues. V was clipped by 4 bases and J by 5 bases; unmatched bases: 5. CDR3 nucleotides: TGTGCCAGCAGTGCCGGGACAGGGAAAACCGGGGAGCTGTTTTTT. Protein sequence: CASSAGTGKTGELFF. The whole variable domain, remainder taken from reference TRBV2 and TRBJ2-2, is EPEVTQTPSHQVTQMGQEVILRCVPISNHLYFYWYRQILGQKVEFLVSFYNNEISEKSEIFDDQFSVERPDGSNFTLKIRSTKLEDSAMYFCASSAGTGKTGELFFGEGSRLTVL.

V and J are TRBV15 and TRBJ1-5, with D unresolved. Trimming pared 0 bases from V and 0 bases from J, leaving 12 bases between. CDR1 is LNHNV and CDR2 is YYDKDF in the germline V gene (reference sequence). The length of the CDR3 is 17 residues. CDR3 residues: CATSREEGGYSNQPQHF. The CDR3 DNA reads TGTGCCACCAGCAGAGAGGAGGGTGGGTATAGCAATCAGCCCCAGCATTTT.

This clone was observed a single time. The CDR3 DNA reads TGTGCCAGCAGCACGGACAGAAACTATGGCTACACCTTC. The encoded protein is CASSTDRNYGYTF. The genes are TRBV11-2 and TRBJ1-2; possible D gene TRBD1, 6 bases. The CDR3 is 13 amino acids. V was trimmed by 5 bases and J by 2 bases, leaving 9 bases between them. Germline CDR1 reads SGHAT; CDR2 reads FQNNGV.

V usage is TRBV5-6 and J usage is TRBJ2-7, with D possibly matching TRBD1 (6 bases). This CDR3 comprises 17 residues. Germline CDR1 reads SGHDT; CDR2 reads YYEEEE. V shed 5 bases and J shed 3 bases, with 24 bases lying between them. This chain's CDR3 is CASRLEAPGQLSYEQYF. CDR3 nucleotides: TGTGCCAGCAGGCTGGAGGCTCCAGGACAGTTAAGCTACGAGCAGTACTTC.

V gene TRBV10-3 combines with J gene TRBJ2-7, with 7 bases aligning to TRBD1. The CDR3 runs to 12 residues. The V gene's germline CDR1 is ENHRY and CDR2 SYGVKD. After removal of 8 bases from V and 4 bases from J, the junction contained 5 bases not matched to a gene. CDR3 residues: CAIAGGGYEQYF. The CDR3 DNA reads as TGTGCCATCGCAGGGGGTGGGTACGAGCAGTACTTC.

The gene calls are TRBV7-9 and TRBJ2-5; weak D call: TRBD2 (5 bases). Germline V lookup: CDR1 SEHNR, CDR2 FQNEAQ (reference sequence). CDR3 length equals 14 residues. Trimming removed 6 bases at V and 0 bases at J, with 11 bases between. The CDR3 here is CASRSERDQETQYF. CDR3 coding DNA: TGTGCCAGCAGATCAGAGAGGGACCAAGAGACCCAGTACTTC.

The chain has TRBV4-1 and TRBJ1-1; 10 nucleotides match TRBD1. Germline CDR1 reads MGHRA; CDR2 reads YSYEKL. The CDR3 sequence is 15 residues long. J lost 4 bases, V lost 1 base, and 3 bases had no gene match. CDR3 DNA: TGCGCCAGCAGCCAAGGACAGGGGGCGGGCACTGAAGCTTTCTTT. This translates into CASSQGQGAGTEAFF.

The V and J genes are TRBV6-1 and TRBJ1-6; 9 nucleotides match TRBD1. Germline CDR1 and CDR2: MNHNS and SASEGT. The CDR3 sequence is 16 residues long. The V and J ends lost 3 bases and 8 bases, in that order; junction bases with no gene match: 8. The CDR3: CASSESRQGVYSPLHF. CDR3 coding DNA: TGTGCCAGCAGTGAGTCGAGACAGGGGGTCTATTCACCCCTCCACTTT.

This clone was detected only once. The chain joins TRBV5-1 to TRBJ1-6, with TRBD1 matching 10 bases. The V segment lost 3 bases and the J segment 9 bases; nucleotides outside the gene matches: 3. Per germline, CDR1 SGHRS and CDR2 YFSETQ. This CDR3 region has 14 residues. CDR3: CASSSGTGASPLHF. The DNA of the CDR3 is TGCGCCAGCAGCTCCGGGACAGGGGCTTCACCCCTCCACTTT.

The chain links TRBV28 to TRBJ1-6; D not resolved. Deletions cut 2 bases from V and 1 base from J, with 9 bases between. Germline V gene lookup returns CDR1 MDHEN and CDR2 SYDVKM. The length of the CDR3 is 16 residues. Here the CDR3 reads CASSLNKRSYNSPLHF. The DNA of the CDR3 is TGTGCCAGCAGTTTAAACAAGAGGTCCTATAATTCACCCCTCCACTTT.

This clone was found once. The rearrangement uses TRBV3-1 (or the pseudogene TRBV3-2) and TRBJ2-7, with 9 bases fitting TRBD1. The length of the CDR3 is 17 residues. J gave up 2 bases and V 3 bases, and 11 bases lay outside the gene matches. Germline CDR1 reads LGHDT; CDR2 reads YNNKEL (reference sequence). For the CDR3, the DNA is TGTGCCAGCAGCCAGGGCTTTGGACAGGGGCCCCCCTACGAGCAGTACTTC. Its translation is CASSQGFGQGPPYEQYF.

This chain joins TRBV9 and TRBJ2-3; 8 bases line up with TRBD2. The CDR3 consists of 15 residues. J lost 2 bases, V lost 0 bases, and 2 bases had no gene match. The germline gives CDR1 SGDLS, CDR2 YYNGEE. The CDR3 region has the DNA TGTGCCAGCAGCGTAGTAGCGGGGTTCACAGATACGCAGTATTTT. It encodes CASSVVAGFTDTQYF.

The V gene is TRBV28, the J gene TRBJ2-7; tentative D call: TRBD2 (6 bases). The CDR3 spans 14 residues. Germline loops: CDR1 MDHEN, CDR2 SYDVKM. The V and J ends lost 5 bases and 5 bases respectively, with 16 bases between them. CDR3: CASSPWTNGHEQYF. In DNA, the CDR3 is TGTGCCAGCAGTCCCTGGACTAACGGCCACGAGCAGTACTTC. The full variable domain, completed using reference TRBV28 and TRBJ2-7, is DVKVTQSSRYLVKRTGEKVFLECVQDMDHENMFWYRQDPGLGLRLIYFSYDVKMKEKGDIPEGYSVSREKKERFSLILESASTNQTSMYLCASSPWTNGHEQYFGPGTRLTVT.

This chain uses TRBV7-2 with TRBJ1-2; D gene uncertain. V was shortened by 2 bases and J by 8 bases, with 18 bases between the two germline ends. This CDR3 spans 15 amino acids. Germline loops: CDR1 SGHTA, CDR2 FQGNSA. In nucleotides, the CDR3 is TGTGCCAGCAGCTTAAGTCGGGTTTCCTTTATCGGCTACACCTTC. Protein product: CASSLSRVSFIGYTF.

This chain connects TRBV6-5 to TRBJ1-1, with TRBD1 matching 7 bases. Germline CDR1 reads MNHEY; CDR2 reads SVGAGI. V was clipped by 8 bases and J by 4 bases; unmatched bases: 4. The CDR3 length is 12 residues. CDR3 bases: TGTGCCAGCCACAGGGGCGTCACTGAAGCTTTCTTT. This codes for CASHRGVTEAFF.

This clone came up many times. The chain employs TRBV13 and TRBJ1-1; 8 bases agree with TRBD1. Looked up from germline, CDR1 is PRHDT and CDR2 is FYEKMQ (reference sequence). The CDR3 totals 15 residues. V lost 5 bases, J lost 2 bases, and 7 bases stayed unmatched. The CDR3 nucleotides read TGTGCCAGCAGCCACCCGACAGGGGAAAACACTGAAGCTTTCTTT. Its protein is CASSHPTGENTEAFF.

V and J are TRBV3-1 (or the pseudogene TRBV3-2) and TRBJ2-7, with TRBD1 identical over 7 bases. Germline CDR1 is LGHDT and CDR2 is YNNKEL (reference sequence). V trimming: 4 bases; J trimming: 4 bases; junction bases outside the gene matches: 7. The CDR3 length is 14 residues. The CDR3 sequence: CASSPGQDLYEQYF. In nucleotides, the CDR3 is TGTGCCAGCAGCCCCGGACAGGACCTATACGAGCAGTACTTC.